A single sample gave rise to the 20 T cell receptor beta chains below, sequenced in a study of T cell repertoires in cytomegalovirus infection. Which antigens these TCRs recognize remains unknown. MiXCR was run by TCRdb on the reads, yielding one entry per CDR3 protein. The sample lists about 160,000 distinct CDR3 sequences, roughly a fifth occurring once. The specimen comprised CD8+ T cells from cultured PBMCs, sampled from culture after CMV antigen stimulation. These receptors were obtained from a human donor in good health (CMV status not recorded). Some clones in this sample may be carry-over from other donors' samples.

The CDR3 coding sequence is TGTGCCAGCAGCCTACCCCAGGGATACGAGCAGTACTTC. The encoded protein is CASSLPQGYEQYF. The V and J genes are TRBV11-2 and TRBJ2-7; maybe TRBD1 (5 bases). The germline V gene has CDR1 SGHAT and CDR2 FQNNGV. The CDR3 extends over 13 amino acids. V lost 5 bases and J lost 4, with 12 bases in between.

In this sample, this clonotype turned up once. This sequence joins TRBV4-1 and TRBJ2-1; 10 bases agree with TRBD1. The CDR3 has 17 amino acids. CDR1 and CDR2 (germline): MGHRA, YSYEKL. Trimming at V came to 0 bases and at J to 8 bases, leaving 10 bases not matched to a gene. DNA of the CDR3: TGCGCCAGCAGCCAAGATGTGCGGACAGGGGGAAGGTATGAGCAGTTCTTC. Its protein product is CASSQDVRTGGRYEQFF.

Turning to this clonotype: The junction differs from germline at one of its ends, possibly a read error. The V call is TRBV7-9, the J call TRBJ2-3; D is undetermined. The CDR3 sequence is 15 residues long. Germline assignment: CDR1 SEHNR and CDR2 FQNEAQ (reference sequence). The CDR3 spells CASSALDGMPDRQYF. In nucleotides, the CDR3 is TGTGCCAGCAGCGCGCTGGACGGTATGCCGGATAGGCAGTATTTT. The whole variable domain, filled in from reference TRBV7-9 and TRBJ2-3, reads DTGVSQNPRHKITKRGQNVTFRCDPISEHNRLYWYRQTLGQGPEFLTYFQNEAQLEKSRLLSDRFSAERPKGSFSTLEIQRTEQGDSAMYLCASSALDGMPDRQYFGPGTRLTVL.

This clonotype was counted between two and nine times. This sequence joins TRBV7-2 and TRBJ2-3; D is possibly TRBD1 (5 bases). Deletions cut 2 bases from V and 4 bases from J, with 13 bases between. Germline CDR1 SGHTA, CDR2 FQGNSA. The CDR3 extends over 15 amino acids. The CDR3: CASSLMRPGPDTQYF. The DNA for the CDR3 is TGTGCCAGCAGCTTAATGAGGCCAGGGCCAGATACGCAGTATTTT.

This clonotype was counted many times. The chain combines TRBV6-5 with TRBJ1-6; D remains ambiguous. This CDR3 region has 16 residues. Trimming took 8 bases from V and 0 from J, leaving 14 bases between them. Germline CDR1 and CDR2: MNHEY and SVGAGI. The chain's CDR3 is CASSNPAPSYNSPLHF. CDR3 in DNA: TGTGCCAGCTCTAACCCGGCCCCCTCCTATAATTCACCCCTCCACTTT.

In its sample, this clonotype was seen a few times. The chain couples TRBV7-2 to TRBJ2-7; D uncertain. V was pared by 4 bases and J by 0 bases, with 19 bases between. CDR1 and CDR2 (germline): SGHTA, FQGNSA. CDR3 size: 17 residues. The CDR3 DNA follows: TGTGCCAGCAGCTCACCCCTGGGCTGGGGAAGCTCCTACGAGCAGTACTTC. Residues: CASSSPLGWGSSYEQYF.

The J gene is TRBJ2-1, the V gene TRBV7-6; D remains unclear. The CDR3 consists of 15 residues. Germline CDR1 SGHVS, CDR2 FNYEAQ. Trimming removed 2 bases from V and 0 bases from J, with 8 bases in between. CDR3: CASSLTQSSYNEQFF. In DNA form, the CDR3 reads TGTGCCAGCAGCTTAACCCAGAGCTCCTACAATGAGCAGTTCTTC.

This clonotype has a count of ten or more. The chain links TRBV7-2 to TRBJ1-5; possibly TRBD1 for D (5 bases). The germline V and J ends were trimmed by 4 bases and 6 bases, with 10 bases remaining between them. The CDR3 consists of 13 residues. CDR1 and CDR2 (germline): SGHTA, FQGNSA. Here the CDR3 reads CASSSGGGQPQHF. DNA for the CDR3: TGTGCCAGCAGCTCGGGGGGGGGTCAGCCCCAGCATTTT.

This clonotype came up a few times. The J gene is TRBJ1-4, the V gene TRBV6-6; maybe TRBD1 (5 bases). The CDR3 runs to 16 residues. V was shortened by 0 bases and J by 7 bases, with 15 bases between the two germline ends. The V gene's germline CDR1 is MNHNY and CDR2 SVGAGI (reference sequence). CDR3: CASSYSLAGNSEKLFF. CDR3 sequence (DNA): TGTGCCAGCAGTTACTCGTTGGCAGGGAATTCTGAAAAACTGTTTTTT.

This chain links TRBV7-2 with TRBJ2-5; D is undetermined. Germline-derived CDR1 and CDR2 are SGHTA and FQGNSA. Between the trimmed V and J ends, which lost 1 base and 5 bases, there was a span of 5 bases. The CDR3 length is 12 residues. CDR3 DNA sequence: TGTGCCAGCAGCTTAGTGTTCGAGACCCAGTACTTC. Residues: CASSLVFETQYF. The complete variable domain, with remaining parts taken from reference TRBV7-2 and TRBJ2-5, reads GAGVSQSPSNKVTEKGKDVELRCDPISGHTALYWYRQSLGQGLEFLIYFQGNSAPDKSGLPSDRFSAERTGGSVSTLTIQRTQQEDSAVYLCASSLVFETQYFGPGTRLLVL.

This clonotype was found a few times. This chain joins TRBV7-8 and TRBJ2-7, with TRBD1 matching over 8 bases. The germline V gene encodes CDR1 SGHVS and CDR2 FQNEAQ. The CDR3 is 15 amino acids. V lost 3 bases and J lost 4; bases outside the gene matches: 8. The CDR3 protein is CASSLSGTGYYEQYF. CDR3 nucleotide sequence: TGTGCCAGCAGCTTGTCCGGGACAGGTTATTACGAGCAGTACTTC.

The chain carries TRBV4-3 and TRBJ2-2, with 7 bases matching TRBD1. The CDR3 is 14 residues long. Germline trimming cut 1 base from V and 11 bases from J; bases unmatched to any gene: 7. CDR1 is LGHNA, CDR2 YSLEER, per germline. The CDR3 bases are TGCGCCAGCAGCCAAGGTGACAGGGCGGACGAGCTGTTTTTT. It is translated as CASSQGDRADELFF.

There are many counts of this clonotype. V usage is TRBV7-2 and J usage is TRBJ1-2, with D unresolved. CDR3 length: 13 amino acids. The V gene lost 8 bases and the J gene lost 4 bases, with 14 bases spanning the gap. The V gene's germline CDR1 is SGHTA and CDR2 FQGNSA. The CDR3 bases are TGTGCCAGCTTGGGCTATCTTTTCTATGGCTACACCTTC. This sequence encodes CASLGYLFYGYTF.

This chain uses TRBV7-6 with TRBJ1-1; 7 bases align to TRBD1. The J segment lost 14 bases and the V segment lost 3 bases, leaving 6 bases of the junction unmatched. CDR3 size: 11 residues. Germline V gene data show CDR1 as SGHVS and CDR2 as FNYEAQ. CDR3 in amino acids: CASSLGTDWFF. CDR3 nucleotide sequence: TGTGCCAGCAGCTTGGGGACAGACTGGTTCTTT.

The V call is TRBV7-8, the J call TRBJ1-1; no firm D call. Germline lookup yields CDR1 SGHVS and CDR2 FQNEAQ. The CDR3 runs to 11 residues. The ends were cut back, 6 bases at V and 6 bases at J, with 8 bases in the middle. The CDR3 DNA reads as TGTGCCAGCAGGGGCGGCGCTGAAGCTTTCTTT. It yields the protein CASRGGAEAFF. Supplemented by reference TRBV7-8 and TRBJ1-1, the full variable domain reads GAGVSQSPRYKVAKRGQDVALRCDPISGHVSLFWYQQALGQGPEFLTYFQNEAQLDKSGLPSDRFFAERPEGSVSTLKIQRTQQEDSAVYLCASRGGAEAFFGQGTRLTVV.

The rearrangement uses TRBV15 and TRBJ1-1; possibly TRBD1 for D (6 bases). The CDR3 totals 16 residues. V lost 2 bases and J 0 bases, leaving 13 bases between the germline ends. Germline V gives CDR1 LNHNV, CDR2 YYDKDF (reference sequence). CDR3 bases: TGTGCCACCAGCAGATTTAGGGGGGGCTTGAACACTGAAGCTTTCTTT. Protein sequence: CATSRFRGGLNTEAFF. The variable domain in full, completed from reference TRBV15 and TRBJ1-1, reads DAMVIQNPRYQVTQFGKPVTLSCSQTLNHNVMYWYQQKSSQAPKLLFHYYDKDFNNEADTPDNFQSRRPNTSFCFLDIRSPGLGDTAMYLCATSRFRGGLNTEAFFGQGTRLTVV.

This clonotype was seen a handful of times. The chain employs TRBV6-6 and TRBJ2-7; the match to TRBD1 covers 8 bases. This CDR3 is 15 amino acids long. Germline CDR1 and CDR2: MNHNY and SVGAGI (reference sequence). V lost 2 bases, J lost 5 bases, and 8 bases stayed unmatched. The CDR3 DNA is TGTGCCAGCAGTTACGGAGCAGGGGGCACGGACGAGCAGTACTTC. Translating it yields CASSYGAGGTDEQYF.

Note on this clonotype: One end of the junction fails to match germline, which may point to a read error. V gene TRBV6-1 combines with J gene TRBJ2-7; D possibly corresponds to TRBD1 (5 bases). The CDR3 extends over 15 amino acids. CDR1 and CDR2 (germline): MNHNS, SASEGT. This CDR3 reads CARSEAVRVGYEQYF. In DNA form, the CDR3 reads TGTGCCCGCAGTGAAGCTGTCAGGGTGGGGTACGAGCAGTACTTC.

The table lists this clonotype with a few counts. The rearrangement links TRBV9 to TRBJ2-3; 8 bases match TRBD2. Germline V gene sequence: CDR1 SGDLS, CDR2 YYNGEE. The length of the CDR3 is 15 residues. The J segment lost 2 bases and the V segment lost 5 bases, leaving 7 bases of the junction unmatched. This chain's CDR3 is CASRPERGTTDTQYF. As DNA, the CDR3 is TGTGCCAGCAGACCCGAGCGGGGGACCACAGATACGCAGTATTTT.

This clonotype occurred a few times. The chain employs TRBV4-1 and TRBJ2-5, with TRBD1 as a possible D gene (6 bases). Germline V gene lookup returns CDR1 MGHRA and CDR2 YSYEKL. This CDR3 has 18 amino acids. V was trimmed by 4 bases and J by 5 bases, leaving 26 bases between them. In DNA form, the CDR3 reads TGCGCCAGCAGCCCCCAGAGGGTACAGGGAAGAATTGAGGAGACCCAGTACTTC. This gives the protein CASSPQRVQGRIEETQYF.